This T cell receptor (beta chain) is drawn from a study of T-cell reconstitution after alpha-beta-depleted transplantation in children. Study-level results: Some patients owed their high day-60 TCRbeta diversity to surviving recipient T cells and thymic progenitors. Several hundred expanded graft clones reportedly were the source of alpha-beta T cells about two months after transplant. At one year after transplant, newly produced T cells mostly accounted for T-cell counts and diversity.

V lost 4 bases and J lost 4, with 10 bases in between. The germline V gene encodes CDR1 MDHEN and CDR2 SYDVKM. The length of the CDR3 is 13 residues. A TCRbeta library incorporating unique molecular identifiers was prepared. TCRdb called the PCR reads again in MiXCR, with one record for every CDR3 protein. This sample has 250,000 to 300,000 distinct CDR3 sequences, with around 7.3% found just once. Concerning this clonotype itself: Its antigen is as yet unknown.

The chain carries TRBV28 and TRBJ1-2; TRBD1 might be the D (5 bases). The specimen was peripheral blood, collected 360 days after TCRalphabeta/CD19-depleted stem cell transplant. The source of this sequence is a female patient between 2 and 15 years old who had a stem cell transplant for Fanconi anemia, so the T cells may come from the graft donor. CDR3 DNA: TGTGCCAGCAGTTGGGACCGCCGCTATGGCTACACCTTC. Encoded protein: CASSWDRRYGYTF.